This is a list of T cell receptor beta chains from one sample in a study of T cells in Graves' hyperthyroidism and ophthalmopathy. MiXCR, applied by TCRdb to the multiplex PCR reads, yields one record per CDR3 protein. Of around 420,000 distinct CDR3 sequences in the sample, 15% to 17% are singletons; the top ten hold around 7.3%. Material: blood. The receptors stem from a woman younger than 35 with Graves' hyperthyroidism. CDR3s include the opening cysteine and the closing phenylalanine or tryptophan. A D gene is named only where the DNA matches it firmly. Not every row has a clone size; where given, it reads once, few, many or a size class.

CDR3 protein	CDR3 DNA	D gene	J gene	V gene	CDR3 length	clone size
CASSAGGGQAEQFF	TGTGCCAGCAGCGCGGGGGGAGGACAGGCTGAGCAGTTCTTC	.	TRBJ2-1	TRBV9	14	many
CASSHPGDYEQYF	TGTGCCAGCAGCCACCCGGGTGACTACGAGCAGTACTTC	.	TRBJ2-7	TRBV13	13	many
CASSRFTGSSGANVLTF	TGTGCCAGCAGTAGATTTACAGGTAGCTCTGGGGCCAACGTCCTGACTTTC	.	TRBJ2-6	TRBV6-1	17	many
CASRRGLAGGEETQYF	TGTGCCAGCAGACGAGGACTAGCGGGAGGCGAAGAGACCCAGTACTTC	TRBD2	TRBJ2-5	TRBV5-5	16	few
CASTGTGDEQYF	TGTGCCAGTACCGGGACAGGGGACGAGCAGTACTTC	TRBD1	TRBJ2-7	TRBV7-9	12	.
CASSIGTSRAGELFF	TGTGCCAGTAGTATCGGGACTAGCAGAGCCGGGGAGCTGTTTTTT	TRBD2	TRBJ2-2	TRBV19	15	few
CASSSDRDGKLFF	TGTGCCAGTAGTTCGGACAGGGACGGAAAACTGTTTTTT	TRBD1	TRBJ1-4	TRBV19	13	many
CASSLTGADEKLFF	TGTGCCAGCAGTCTGACAGGGGCGGATGAAAAACTGTTTTTT	TRBD1	TRBJ1-4	TRBV12-3/TRBV12-4	14	many
CASSPTRGHDTGELFF	TGTGCCAGCAGTCCAACCAGGGGGCACGACACCGGGGAGCTGTTTTTT	TRBD1	TRBJ2-2	TRBV6-1	16	.
CASSTGTRDLQETQYF	TGTGCCAGCAGTACCGGGACTAGAGACCTACAAGAGACCCAGTACTTC	TRBD2	TRBJ2-5	TRBV6-2/TRBV6-3	16	many
CARLDRLSYEQYF	TGTGCCAGACTCGACAGGCTCTCTTACGAGCAGTACTTC	.	TRBJ2-7	TRBV6-1	13	.
CSARALGDQPQHF	TGCAGTGCTAGAGCTCTGGGCGACCAGCCCCAGCATTTT	.	TRBJ1-5	TRBV20-1	13	few
CASSQRPYNSPLHF	TGCGCCAGCAGCCAGAGGCCTTATAATTCACCCCTCCACTTT	.	TRBJ1-6	TRBV4-1	14	few
CASSVTGGNYGYTF	TGTGCCAGCAGTGTGACAGGGGGGAACTATGGCTACACCTTC	TRBD1	TRBJ1-2	TRBV6-1	14	many
CASSPGGGDEKLFF	TGCGCCAGCAGCCCTGGAGGGGGGGATGAAAAACTGTTTTTT	.	TRBJ1-4	TRBV5-1	14	.